This T cell receptor (beta chain) was sequenced for a study of OX40 agonist ivuxolimab in advanced cancers. TCRdb's copy holds only in-frame clones and misses some; the assay was immunoSEQ multiplex PCR. The sample has around 63,000 clones, about 80% seen once. After removal of 4 bases from V and 0 bases from J, the junction contained 9 bases not matched to a gene. In germline, CDR1 is MDHEN, CDR2 SYDVKM. This CDR3 has 17 amino acids. If patients had autoimmune disease history or systemic immunosuppression, they were excluded. This sample comprised CD4+ or CD8+ T cells sorted from blood, obtained in a trial of the OX40 agonist ivuxolimab. This TCR was sampled from an adult with an advanced solid tumor such as melanoma, head and neck, liver or kidney cancer. V and J are TRBV28 and TRBJ1-5; TRBD1 matches at 7 bases. This chain's CDR3 is CASSSSGQLYSNQPQHF. CDR3 coding DNA: TGTGCCAGCAGTTCCTCGGGACAGCTTTATAGCAATCAGCCCCAGCATTTT. Full variable domain (rest looked up from reference TRBV28 and TRBJ1-5): DVKVTQSSRYLVKRTGEKVFLECVQDMDHENMFWYRQDPGLGLRLIYFSYDVKMKEKGDIPEGYSVSREKKERFSLILESASTNQTSMYLCASSSSGQLYSNQPQHFGDGTRLSIL.